The 16 T cell receptor beta chains below come from one sample, sequenced in a study of beta chain features in type 1 diabetes (dated 2018 in TCRdb). Receptor amplification or capture employed the immunoSEQ multiplex PCR assay. The High Capacity cDNA Reverse Transcription Kit was used to reverse transcribe all of the isolated RNA, meaning that expressed TCRB transcripts were what got sequenced. TCRdb limited this immuneACCESS table to in-frame rearrangements with V and J called. A share of clones is missing; checked studies link under half to unresolved V genes, and the rest is unexplained. Across this sample there are roughly 610,000 clones, with around 15% seen only once. In total, the top ten clones hold roughly 0.098% of the sample. Sequencing input: naive CD4+ T cells from blood. The cell subset or site label, as the study defines it: true naive CD4+ T cells. These receptors were collected from a man between 18 and 29 years old in good health.

This chain joins TRBV28 and TRBJ1-5, with a tentative D call TRBD1 (6 bases). The ends were cut back, 6 bases at V and 3 bases at J, with 15 bases in the middle. Germline-derived CDR1 and CDR2 are MDHEN and SYDVKM. The CDR3 covers 15 residues. Written as DNA, the CDR3 is TGTGCCAGCAGCCTAGTCGGGGGCCTCAATCAGCCCCAGCATTTT. Translating it yields CASSLVGGLNQPQHF.

This clone was picked up a small number of times. This rearrangement joins TRBV29-1 to TRBJ2-2, with 8 nucleotides matching TRBD1. The CDR3 loop spans 15 amino acids. The junction had 7 bases not matched to a gene; V was cut back by 7 bases and J by 0 bases. The germline gives CDR1 SQVTM, CDR2 ANQGSEA. The CDR3 loop reads CSAYGQGTNTGELFF. In DNA, the CDR3 is TGCAGCGCCTACGGACAGGGAACGAACACCGGGGAGCTGTTTTTT.

The J gene is TRBJ2-7, the V gene TRBV7-9, with 7 bases that match TRBD1. The CDR3 totals 14 residues. Germline lookup yields CDR1 SEHNR and CDR2 FQNEAQ (reference sequence). Trimming at V came to 0 bases and at J to 3 bases, leaving 2 bases not matched to a gene. CDR3 amino acids: CASSLAGTVYEQYF. The CDR3 DNA reads TGTGCCAGCAGCTTAGCGGGGACAGTCTACGAGCAGTACTTC.

This clone was detected only a few times. Other DNA sequences in the same sample also yield this CDR3. The chain employs TRBV10-3 and TRBJ2-7; 9 positions match TRBD2. This CDR3 spans 16 amino acids. With V trimmed by 3 bases and J by 7 bases, 13 bases remained unmatched. CDR1 is ENHRY and CDR2 is SYGVKD in the germline V gene. This chain's CDR3 is CAISDTGLAGSWEQYF. CDR3 coding DNA: TGTGCCATCAGTGATACGGGGCTAGCGGGGTCTTGGGAGCAGTACTTC.

This clone was detected a few times. The rearrangement joins TRBV4-1 to TRBJ1-3; weak D call: TRBD1 (5 bases). The CDR3 consists of 16 residues. The germline CDR1 and CDR2 sequences are MGHRA and YSYEKL. V lost 3 bases and J lost 3, with 15 bases in between. The CDR3 bases are TGCGCCAGCAGCCATCCCCCGACAGAGCGTGGAAACACCATATATTTT. Protein: CASSHPPTERGNTIYF.

This clone was counted only a few times. This chain uses TRBV6-1 with TRBJ1-6, with 8 bases fitting TRBD1. CDR1 is MNHNS and CDR2 is SASEGT in the germline V gene. There are 13 residues in the CDR3. V lost 8 bases, J lost 8 bases, and 5 bases stayed unmatched. The CDR3 DNA follows: TGTGCCAGCCGACAGGGGACCGATTCACCCCTCCACTTT. Translation gives CASRQGTDSPLHF.

The genes are TRBV4-3 and TRBJ1-2; D is perhaps TRBD1 (5 bases). V lost 0 bases, J lost 1 base, and 18 bases lay in between. The CDR3 is 18 amino acids. The germline V gene has CDR1 LGHNA and CDR2 YSLEER. CDR3 region: CASSQEGSGSFYNYGYTF. CDR3 coding DNA: TGCGCCAGCAGCCAAGAGGGGTCAGGGAGCTTTTATAACTATGGCTACACCTTC.

Concerning this clone itself: This specimen includes other DNA sequences encoding the same CDR3. This chain joins TRBV29-1 and TRBJ1-1; D gene uncertain. Germline V gives CDR1 SQVTM, CDR2 ANQGSEA. Deletions cut 6 bases from V and 1 base from J, with 9 bases between. The CDR3 extends over 12 amino acids. CDR3 in amino acids: CSVRRGNTEAFF. For the CDR3, the DNA is TGCAGCGTCCGGCGGGGGAACACTGAAGCTTTCTTT.

This clone appeared a few times. This sample includes further DNA sequences coding for the same CDR3. The chain has TRBV7-9 and TRBJ1-2; no clear D. Germline loops: CDR1 SEHNR, CDR2 FQNEAQ (reference sequence). Trimming cost V 5 bases and J 1 base, with 2 bases left between them. CDR3 length: 11 amino acids. The CDR3 protein is CASSLNYGYTF. The CDR3 region has the DNA TGTGCCAGCAGCCTTAACTATGGCTACACCTTC. Using reference TRBV7-9 and TRBJ1-2 for the parts outside the CDR3, the full variable domain is DTGVSQNPRHKITKRGQNVTFRCDPISEHNRLYWYRQTLGQGPEFLTYFQNEAQLEKSRLLSDRFSAERPKGSFSTLEIQRTEQGDSAMYLCASSLNYGYTFGSGTRLTVV.

This chain links TRBV18 with TRBJ2-6; 7 bases match TRBD1. J was trimmed by 2 bases and V by 5 bases; bases with no gene match: 6. The length of the CDR3 is 16 residues. The germline gives CDR1 KGHSH, CDR2 LQKENI. CDR3 DNA sequence: TGTGCCAGCTCAACGACAGGGCCCCCTGGGGCCAACGTCCTGACTTTC. Translating gives CASSTTGPPGANVLTF.

In its sample, this clone was seen a few times. The chain is built from TRBV6-1 and TRBJ2-2, with 9 positions matching TRBD1. V trimming: 2 bases; J trimming: 3 bases; junction bases outside the gene matches: 1. Germline V lookup: CDR1 MNHNS, CDR2 SASEGT. The CDR3 totals 15 residues. The CDR3 region is CASSETGGYTGELFF. The CDR3 coding sequence is TGTGCCAGCAGTGAAACAGGGGGCTACACCGGGGAGCTGTTTTTT.

The chain has TRBV30 and TRBJ2-7; no firm D call. This CDR3 comprises 11 residues. Germline CDR1 and CDR2: GTSNPN and SVGIG (reference sequence). Deletions cut 4 bases from V and 7 bases from J, with 11 bases between. This CDR3 reads CAWNSPAEQYF. CDR3 coding DNA: TGTGCCTGGAACTCGCCCGCAGAGCAGTACTTC.

This clone was seen a few times. V gene TRBV28 combines with J gene TRBJ2-7, with D possibly being TRBD1 or TRBD2 (5 bases each). The germline gives CDR1 MDHEN, CDR2 SYDVKM. The ends were cut back, 6 bases at V and 4 bases at J, with 16 bases in the middle. The CDR3 covers 14 residues. CDR3 region: CASRTRDQPYEQYF. CDR3 DNA sequence: TGTGCCAGCAGGACCCGGGACCAGCCGTACGAGCAGTACTTC.

The chain links TRBV6-5 to TRBJ1-3, with D tentatively TRBD1 (6 bases). The CDR3 length is 15 residues. Trimming removed 6 bases at V and 0 bases at J, with 12 bases between. Germline V gene sequence: CDR1 MNHEY, CDR2 SVGAGI. The CDR3 is CASRLDRNSGNTIYF. In DNA, the CDR3 is TGTGCCAGCAGATTAGACAGGAACTCTGGAAACACCATATATTTT.

The chain employs TRBV29-1 and TRBJ1-6; D not certain. The CDR3 consists of 13 residues. Trimming left V 5 bases short and J 8 bases short, with 13 bases between. Germline V gene data show CDR1 as SQVTM and CDR2 as ANQGSEA. CDR3 DNA sequence: TGCAGCGTTTCCTTCGGGCTTCATTCACCCCTCCACTTT. Amino acid sequence: CSVSFGLHSPLHF.

The rearrangement joins TRBV7-2 to TRBJ1-5, with D possibly being TRBD1 (5 bases). This CDR3 region has 15 residues. V was cut by 5 bases and J by 0 bases, with 11 bases left in between. The V gene's germline CDR1 is SGHTA and CDR2 FQGNSA. The CDR3 DNA reads TGTGCCAGCAGCCTCACAGGACCTAGCAATCAGCCCCAGCATTTT. It yields the protein CASSLTGPSNQPQHF.